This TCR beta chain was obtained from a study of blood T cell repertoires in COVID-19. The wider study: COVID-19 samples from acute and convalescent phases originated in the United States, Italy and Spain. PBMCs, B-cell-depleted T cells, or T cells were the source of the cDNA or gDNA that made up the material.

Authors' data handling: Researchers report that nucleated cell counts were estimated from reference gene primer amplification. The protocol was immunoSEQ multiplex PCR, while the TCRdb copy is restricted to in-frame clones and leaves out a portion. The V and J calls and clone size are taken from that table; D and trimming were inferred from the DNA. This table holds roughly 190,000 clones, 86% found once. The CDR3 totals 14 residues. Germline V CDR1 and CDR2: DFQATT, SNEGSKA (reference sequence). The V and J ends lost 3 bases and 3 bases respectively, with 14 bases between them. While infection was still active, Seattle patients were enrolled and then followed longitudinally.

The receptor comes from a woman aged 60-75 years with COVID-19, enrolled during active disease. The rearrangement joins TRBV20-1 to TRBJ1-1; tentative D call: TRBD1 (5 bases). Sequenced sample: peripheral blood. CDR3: CSASRWGADTEAFF. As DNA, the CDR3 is TGCAGTGCTAGTAGGTGGGGCGCGGACACTGAAGCTTTCTTT.